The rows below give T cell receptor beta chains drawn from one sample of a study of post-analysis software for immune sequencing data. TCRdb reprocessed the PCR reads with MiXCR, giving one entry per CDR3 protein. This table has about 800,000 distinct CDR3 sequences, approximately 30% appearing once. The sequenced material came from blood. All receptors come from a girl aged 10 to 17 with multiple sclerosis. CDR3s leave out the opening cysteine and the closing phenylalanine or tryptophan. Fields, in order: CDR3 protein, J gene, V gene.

cdr3_aa: ASSPSGADTQY; j_call: TRBJ2-3; v_call: TRBV6-5
cdr3_aa: ASSESGPQSQTQY; j_call: TRBJ2-5; v_call: TRBV10-1
cdr3_aa: ASSLRLAASTDTQY; j_call: TRBJ2-3; v_call: TRBV5-1
cdr3_aa: SAQYPGTTYNEQF; j_call: TRBJ2-1; v_call: TRBV20-1
cdr3_aa: ATSDPRWRANEQF; j_call: TRBJ2-1; v_call: TRBV24-1
cdr3_aa: VSSLVYRPWTGANVLT; j_call: TRBJ2-6; v_call: TRBV28
cdr3_aa: ASTGGEDTEAF; j_call: TRBJ1-1; v_call: TRBV4-3
cdr3_aa: ASSLLGQGAGNEQF; j_call: TRBJ2-1; v_call: TRBV28
cdr3_aa: SAPGRGTSGSPYEQY; j_call: TRBJ2-7; v_call: TRBV20-1
cdr3_aa: SAREGARRGTDTQY; j_call: TRBJ2-3; v_call: TRBV20-1
cdr3_aa: ASSLGQGTGGYT; j_call: TRBJ1-2; v_call: TRBV5-1
cdr3_aa: ASSPGTGGFEQY; j_call: TRBJ2-7; v_call: TRBV5-1
cdr3_aa: ATHRTAAYNEQF; j_call: TRBJ2-1; v_call: TRBV2
cdr3_aa: SVEWGPSYEQY; j_call: -; v_call: TRBV29-1
cdr3_aa: ASLPSVSRNEQF; j_call: TRBJ2-1; v_call: TRBV7-9
cdr3_aa: ATSRDLGQARF; j_call: TRBJ2-1; v_call: TRBV15
cdr3_aa: ASSPIGLAAYNEQF; j_call: TRBJ2-1; v_call: TRBV3-1
cdr3_aa: ASSSGSGCSYNEQF; j_call: TRBJ2-1; v_call: TRBV11-2
cdr3_aa: ATSVAAGGRDTQY; j_call: TRBJ2-3; v_call: TRBV24-1
cdr3_aa: ASSLVETRY; j_call: TRBJ2-5; v_call: TRBV7-2
cdr3_aa: ASSQPYSTDTQY; j_call: TRBJ2-3; v_call: TRBV7-8
cdr3_aa: SARWGEKLF; j_call: TRBJ1-4; v_call: TRBV20-1
cdr3_aa: ASSVSSGSEETQY; j_call: TRBJ2-5; v_call: TRBV9
cdr3_aa: ATSDPSSGIGETQY; j_call: TRBJ2-5; v_call: TRBV24-1
cdr3_aa: ASSQPITGRRNTEAF; j_call: TRBJ1-1; v_call: TRBV7-9
cdr3_aa: ASSPRDRAHRPLGLEQY; j_call: TRBJ2-7; v_call: TRBV18
cdr3_aa: AIRTGTSGASYEQY; j_call: TRBJ2-7; v_call: TRBV10-3
cdr3_aa: ASSLSRGGTYGYT; j_call: TRBJ1-2; v_call: TRBV5-1
cdr3_aa: ASSMGLAGEETQY; j_call: TRBJ2-5; v_call: TRBV27
cdr3_aa: ASSLGDRVGYT; j_call: TRBJ1-2; v_call: TRBV11-2
cdr3_aa: SATVGPKVQF; j_call: TRBJ2-1; v_call: TRBV20-1
cdr3_aa: SALAGASGDNEQY; j_call: TRBJ2-3; v_call: TRBV20-1
cdr3_aa: ASSPSGREEGQF; j_call: TRBJ2-1; v_call: TRBV28
cdr3_aa: SVVPVRGATDTQY; j_call: TRBJ2-3; v_call: TRBV29-1
cdr3_aa: ASSRVWGTEAF; j_call: TRBJ1-1; v_call: TRBV3-1
cdr3_aa: ASRSLPGGREQY; j_call: TRBJ2-4; v_call: TRBV28
cdr3_aa: ASSLRAGARNEQF; j_call: TRBJ2-1; v_call: TRBV5-1
cdr3_aa: ASSQGDRGTEAF; j_call: TRBJ1-1; v_call: TRBV4-3
cdr3_aa: ASGQIRDRGTASYEQY; j_call: TRBJ2-7; v_call: TRBV4-1
cdr3_aa: ASSRTGQGSGYT; j_call: TRBJ1-2; v_call: TRBV7-2
cdr3_aa: ASSVPRGTDTQY; j_call: TRBJ2-3; v_call: TRBV5-6
cdr3_aa: ASSSGGGTLYNEQF; j_call: TRBJ2-1; v_call: TRBV5-1
cdr3_aa: AISETVSHSSSGANVLT; j_call: TRBJ2-6; v_call: TRBV10-3